One sample yielded the 9 T cell receptor beta chains listed below, sequenced in a study of T cell clonotyping in hematopoietic cell transplantation listed by TCRdb under 2021. The library was obtained by the immunoSEQ multiplex PCR assay. TCRdb holds this immuneACCESS table with in-frame rearrangements only. Some clones are missing; in checked studies, unresolved V genes explain under half, and the rest has no known cause. The sample contains some 30,000 clones, over 65% of them found a single time. Less than 8% of the sample is in the top ten clones. The time point label on this specimen signifies: recipient sample about 28 days before transplant, after cytoreduction. Sequenced here: peripheral blood mononuclear cells, sampled before stem cell transplant. These TCRs come from a woman aged 25 to 45 with chronic myeloid leukemia. Some clones in this sample may be carry-over from other donors' samples.

The chain carries TRBV2 and TRBJ1-2; 8 nucleotides align to TRBD1. With V trimmed by 6 bases and J by 4 bases, 7 bases remained unmatched. The CDR3 spans 14 residues. Germline CDR1 is SNHLY and CDR2 is FYNNEI. The CDR3 spells CASRKDRGTYGYTF. CDR3 DNA: TGTGCCAGCAGGAAAGACAGGGGAACCTATGGCTACACCTTC.

This CDR3 is CASSGMAGILGNQPQHF. CDR3 nucleotides: TGTGCCAGCAGTGGAATGGCCGGGATTCTGGGGAATCAGCCCCAGCATTTT. The chain recombines TRBV6-1 with TRBJ1-5; D not certain. This CDR3 is built from 17 residues. Trimming took off 4 bases at V and 4 bases at J, with 20 bases between the two ends. Germline V lookup: CDR1 MNHNS, CDR2 SASEGT.

A single count supports this clone. This chain links TRBV2 with TRBJ1-6; D perhaps matches TRBD1 (6 bases). There are 15 residues in the CDR3. The V gene's germline CDR1 is SNHLY and CDR2 FYNNEI. V gave up 6 bases and J gave up 5 bases, with 14 bases separating them. DNA of the CDR3: TGTGCCAGCAGCCCCAACAGGGTTAATAATTCACCCCTCCACTTT. Its protein is CASSPNRVNNSPLHF.

This sequence joins TRBV6-5 and TRBJ2-5, with 9 bases matching TRBD2. CDR1 is MNHEY and CDR2 is SVGAGI in the germline V gene. Losses at the gene ends were 3 bases for V and 0 bases for J; bases not matched to a gene: 2. This CDR3 comprises 15 residues. This CDR3 reads CASSYAGGNQETQYF. The CDR3 bases are TGTGCCAGCAGTTATGCGGGGGGGAACCAAGAGACCCAGTACTTC.

The rearrangement joins TRBV5-1 to TRBJ2-5, with TRBD1 matching 7 bases. Losses at the gene ends were 0 bases for V and 5 bases for J; bases not matched to a gene: 4. CDR1 is SGHRS, CDR2 YFSETQ, per germline. The CDR3 has 14 residues. CDR3 sequence reads: CASSLGRGQETQYF. CDR3 sequence (DNA): TGCGCCAGCAGCTTGGGCAGGGGACAGGAGACCCAGTACTTC.

The chain employs TRBV4-1 and TRBJ2-5; 8 nucleotides line up with TRBD2. Trimming at V came to 1 base and at J to 4 bases, leaving 5 bases not matched to a gene. The CDR3 extends over 15 amino acids. The germline CDR1 and CDR2 sequences are MGHRA and YSYEKL. The CDR3 sequence is CASSQVGSGGETQYF. The CDR3 DNA follows: TGCGCCAGCAGCCAAGTGGGAAGCGGGGGAGAGACCCAGTACTTC.

This sequence joins TRBV4-2 and TRBJ1-4; D remains unclear. The V gene's germline CDR1 is LGHNA and CDR2 YNFKEQ. Trimming left V 0 bases short and J 6 bases short, with 11 bases between. The CDR3 spans 15 residues. The CDR3 region is CASSQDLLRDEKLFF. Written as DNA, the CDR3 is TGTGCCAGCAGCCAAGATCTCCTCCGGGATGAAAAACTGTTTTTT.

DNA for the CDR3: TGCACCAGCAGCCATTCTTTGAACACTGAAGCTTTCTTT. This codes for CTSSHSLNTEAFF. The rearrangement uses TRBV1 and TRBJ1-1. TRBV1 is recorded as a pseudogene. There are 13 residues in the CDR3.

The chain couples TRBV29-1 to TRBJ1-4, with D possibly matching TRBD1 (6 bases). The CDR3 has 13 residues. V lost 6 bases to trimming and J lost 7 bases, with 15 bases between them. The germline gives CDR1 SQVTM, CDR2 ANQGSEA. CDR3: CSVESQGSEKLFF. CDR3 bases: TGCAGCGTGGAATCACAGGGTTCTGAAAAACTGTTTTTT. Filled out from reference TRBV29-1 and TRBJ1-4, the complete variable domain reads SAVISQKPSRDICQRGTSLTIQCQVDSQVTMMFWYRQQPGQSLTLIATANQGSEATYESGFVIDKFPISRPNLTFSTLTVSNMSPEDSSIYLCSVESQGSEKLFFGSGTQLSVL.